Following are 12 T cell receptor beta chains from one sample sequenced in a study of identical twins. TCRdb re-called the 5' RACE reads through MiXCR, storing one row per CDR3 protein. Of approximately 260,000 distinct CDR3 sequences detected, roughly 13% appear once; the ten largest clones hold 7% to 9.5%. Source material: memory (CD45RO+) T cells sorted from blood. These receptors all stem from a woman between 18 and 29 years old in good health.

The V gene is TRBV18, the J gene TRBJ2-1, with 10 bases identical to TRBD2. V was clipped by 4 bases and J by 1 base; unmatched bases: 1. This CDR3 region has 15 residues. CDR1 KGHSH and CDR2 LQKENI come from the germline V gene. CDR3 sequence: CASSQREGSYNEQFF. For the CDR3, the DNA is TGTGCCAGCTCACAGCGGGAGGGTTCCTACAATGAGCAGTTCTTC.

In its sample, this clonotype was seen a few times. The V gene is TRBV5-1, the J gene TRBJ2-3; D could derive from TRBD1 or TRBD2 (6 bases each). CDR3 length: 17 residues. Germline assignment: CDR1 SGHRS and CDR2 YFSETQ. V lost 3 bases and J lost 2, with 19 bases in between. The chain's CDR3 is CASSSGRPRGDTDTQYF. DNA for the CDR3: TGCGCCAGCAGCTCCGGACGGCCTAGGGGGGACACAGATACGCAGTATTTT.

In its sample, this clonotype was seen a few times. The V call is TRBV3-1, the J call TRBJ2-6, with 13 bases aligning to TRBD2. V dropped 10 bases and J dropped 4; count of bases not matched to a gene: 16. The CDR3 has 19 residues. CDR1 and CDR2 from the germline V gene are LGHDT and YNNKEL (reference sequence). For the CDR3, the DNA is TGTGCCATCAGTTATGGAACTAGCGGGGGGGCCGGAGGGGCCAACGTCCTGACTTTC. Its translation: CAISYGTSGGAGGANVLTF.

This clonotype has only a few counts. The rearrangement uses TRBV7-2 and TRBJ2-3, with TRBD2 as a possible D gene (5 bases). V was pared by 5 bases and J by 2 bases, with 14 bases between. This CDR3 contains 15 residues. Germline V gene sequence: CDR1 SGHTA, CDR2 FQGNSA. The CDR3 loop is CASSPLGGFTDTQYF. The CDR3, as DNA: TGTGCCAGCAGCCCGCTCGGAGGTTTCACAGATACGCAGTATTTT.

This clonotype was observed a few times. Here the CDR3 DNA reads TGTGCCACCAGTCCAGGACTAGCGGAAGGCACAGATACGCAGTATTTT. Amino acids: CATSPGLAEGTDTQYF. This chain uses TRBV24-1 with TRBJ2-3, with TRBD2 matching over 10 bases. V was pared by 6 bases and J by 1 base, with 6 bases of the junction left unmatched. The germline gives CDR1 KGHDR, CDR2 SFDVKD. There are 16 residues in the CDR3.

In its sample, this clonotype was seen a few times. The chain has TRBV20-1 and TRBJ2-7; D is perhaps TRBD2 (7 bases). The CDR3 extends over 14 amino acids. Deletions cut 1 base from V and 2 bases from J, with 12 bases between. Looked up from germline, CDR1 is DFQATT and CDR2 is SNEGSKA (reference sequence). Written as DNA, the CDR3 is TGCAGTGCTAGAGTACGCGGGGGCACCTACGAGCAGTACTTC. It encodes CSARVRGGTYEQYF.

The CDR3 loop reads CASSFPWQGIEQYF. CDR3 DNA: TGTGCCAGCAGCTTCCCTTGGCAGGGGATTGAGCAGTACTTC. The chain joins TRBV5-6 to TRBJ2-7, with D possibly matching TRBD1 (6 bases). Trimming cost V 2 bases and J 7 bases, with 16 bases left between them. The germline gives CDR1 SGHDT, CDR2 YYEEEE. CDR3 length: 14 residues.

This clonotype has more than one count but fewer than ten. The chain combines TRBV10-3 with TRBJ2-6; D unclear. Trimming took 3 bases from V and 2 from J, leaving 11 bases between them. This CDR3 region has 16 residues. The V gene's germline CDR1 is ENHRY and CDR2 SYGVKD. This CDR3 reads CAISDSGSAGANVLTF. Here the CDR3 DNA reads TGTGCCATCAGTGATTCGGGTTCAGCTGGGGCCAACGTCCTGACTTTC.

This clonotype has a count of ten or more. This sequence joins TRBV5-6 and TRBJ1-5; D is undetermined. Germline V gene data show CDR1 as SGHDT and CDR2 as YYEEEE. CDR3 length: 14 amino acids. Trimming took 0 bases from V and 2 from J, leaving 6 bases between them. The CDR3 reads CASSLDGRNQPQHF. The CDR3 DNA is TGTGCCAGCAGCTTGGACGGTCGCAATCAGCCCCAGCATTTT. Drawing the rest from reference TRBV5-6 and TRBJ1-5, the complete variable domain is DAGVTQSPTHLIKTRGQQVTLRCSPKSGHDTVSWYQQALGQGPQFIFQYYEEEERQRGNFPDRFSGHQFPNYSSELNVNALLLGDSALYLCASSLDGRNQPQHFGDGTRLSIL.

Many counts were recorded for this clonotype. DNA for the CDR3: TGTGCCAGCAGCTCCCTCGTGGTTCCCTCTGGGGCCAACGTCCTGACTTTC. The encoded protein is CASSSLVVPSGANVLTF. The V call is TRBV7-2, the J call TRBJ2-6; D is undetermined. This CDR3 is built from 17 residues. Germline V lookup: CDR1 SGHTA, CDR2 FQGNSA. Trimming cost V 4 bases and J 0 bases, with 13 bases left between them.

This clonotype has more than one count but fewer than ten. The V and J genes are TRBV12-5 and TRBJ2-5; 8 nucleotides align to TRBD1. The CDR3 spans 14 residues. Germline loops: CDR1 LGHNT, CDR2 FRNRAP. The J segment lost 0 bases and the V segment lost 6 bases, leaving 3 bases of the junction unmatched. The CDR3 DNA is TGTGCTAGTGGCCGGGGACAGGACCAAGAGACCCAGTACTTC. Its protein product is CASGRGQDQETQYF.

This clonotype came up a few times. The rearrangement joins TRBV5-1 to TRBJ1-2; D may be TRBD1 (5 bases). The germline V gene has CDR1 SGHRS and CDR2 YFSETQ. The CDR3 totals 15 residues. V was trimmed by 4 bases and J by 0 bases, leaving 13 bases between them. CDR3 DNA: TGCGCCAGCAGCCCTTTGGGACGCTCTAACTATGGCTACACCTTC. Translation gives CASSPLGRSNYGYTF.